A single sample is the source of the 29 T cell receptor beta chains below, sequenced in a study of response to subunit inactivated influenza vaccine. TCRdb re-analysed the RT-PCR reads in MiXCR, keeping a single row per CDR3 protein. The sample has over 300,000 distinct CDR3 sequences; about a fifth are singletons. The material sequenced was PBMCs from blood, taken about 19 months after vaccination. The receptors originated from a man between 50 and 75 years old who received an inactivated influenza vaccine.

This clonotype was counted a few times. V usage is TRBV28 and J usage is TRBJ1-6; D is ambiguous. CDR1 is MDHEN, CDR2 SYDVKM, per germline. Trimming left V 2 bases short and J 0 bases short, with 14 bases between. There are 18 residues in the CDR3. The CDR3 coding sequence is TGTGCCAGCAGTTTAATGGGTTCGGGGAGCTCCTATAATTCACCCCTCCACTTT. This sequence encodes CASSLMGSGSSYNSPLHF.

The chain combines TRBV27 with TRBJ2-5; possible D gene TRBD1, 8 bases. The CDR3 is made up of 14 amino acids. The germline CDR1 and CDR2 sequences are MNHEY and SMNVEV (reference sequence). Trimming pared 8 bases from V and 3 bases from J, leaving 16 bases between. CDR3 nucleotides: TGTGCCAGCTCTCGGACAGGGACTAAAGAGACCCAGTACTTC. Translation gives CASSRTGTKETQYF.

CDR3 DNA: TGTGCCAGTAGTACAGGGACAGGGGGCTTAATCATGAACACTGAAGCTTTCTTT. Translation: CASSTGTGGLIMNTEAFF. The rearrangement uses TRBV19 and TRBJ1-1; 12 bases fit TRBD1. The CDR3 spans 18 residues. The trim removed 4 bases at V and 0 bases at J, leaving 9 bases unmatched. Per germline, CDR1 LNHDA and CDR2 SQIVND (reference sequence).

This clonotype was observed many times. The chain is built from TRBV7-9 and TRBJ1-1, with D maybe TRBD1 (5 bases). CDR3 length: 16 amino acids. Trimming took off 5 bases at V and 1 base at J, with 17 bases between the two ends. CDR1 is SEHNR, CDR2 FQNEAQ, per germline (reference sequence). In nucleotides, the CDR3 is TGTGCCAGCAGCATTCCTGATCTAGACAGGAACACTGAAGCTTTCTTT. As protein: CASSIPDLDRNTEAFF.

The J gene is TRBJ2-3, the V gene TRBV13, with 11 bases aligning to TRBD2. The germline CDR1 and CDR2 sequences are PRHDT and FYEKMQ (reference sequence). The CDR3 extends over 16 amino acids. The trim removed 3 bases at V and 6 bases at J, leaving 8 bases unmatched. In nucleotides, the CDR3 is TGTGCCAGCAGCTTCTCTAGCGGGGGGTTCGGTGATACGCAGTATTTT. Encoded protein: CASSFSSGGFGDTQYF.

The chain links TRBV19 to TRBJ1-5, with D uncertain. The CDR3 is 12 residues long. Trimming stripped 3 bases from V and 5 bases from J, with 5 bases between. Germline CDR1 LNHDA, CDR2 SQIVND (reference sequence). For the CDR3, the DNA is TGTGCCAGTAGTATGACGCATCAGCCCCAGCATTTT. It codes for CASSMTHQPQHF.

The rearrangement links TRBV6-1 to TRBJ2-7, with 9 positions matching TRBD1. CDR3 length equals 13 residues. The J segment lost 3 bases and the V segment lost 7 bases, leaving 4 bases of the junction unmatched. Germline CDR1 reads MNHNS; CDR2 reads SASEGT. The CDR3 DNA follows: TGTGCCAGCACGTCGACAGGGGGCTACGAGCAGTACTTC. It codes for CASTSTGGYEQYF.

In its sample, this clonotype was seen a few times. V gene TRBV6-5 combines with J gene TRBJ1-6, with 10 bases matching TRBD1. V trimming: 4 bases; J trimming: 6 bases; junction bases outside the gene matches: 6. The length of the CDR3 is 16 residues. Germline V CDR1 and CDR2: MNHEY, SVGAGI. The CDR3, as DNA: TGTGCCAGCAGTTCTACCTGGGACAGGGGTAATTCACCCCTCCACTTT. Encoded protein: CASSSTWDRGNSPLHF.

The chain couples TRBV4-3 to TRBJ1-5; no clear D gene. Germline V CDR1 and CDR2: LGHNA, YSLEER. V dropped 0 bases and J dropped 6 bases, with 12 bases sitting between them. The CDR3 has 15 amino acids. DNA for the CDR3: TGCGCCAGCAGCCAAGAACGACGGACTGGTCAGCCCCAGCATTTT. Translating it yields CASSQERRTGQPQHF.

This chain uses TRBV4-1 with TRBJ1-1; D is unresolved. Germline assignment: CDR1 MGHRA and CDR2 YSYEKL. The V end lost 3 bases, the J end lost 0 bases, and 5 bases lay between the germline ends. This CDR3 is built from 13 residues. The chain's CDR3 is CASSQEMNTEAFF. In DNA form, the CDR3 reads TGCGCCAGCAGCCAGGAGATGAACACTGAAGCTTTCTTT.

The V gene is TRBV29-1, the J gene TRBJ2-7; 7 nucleotides align to TRBD1. The V gene's germline CDR1 is SQVTM and CDR2 ANQGSEA. The CDR3 loop spans 12 amino acids. CDR3 sequence (DNA): TGCAGGGGGGACAGCTCTACCTACGAGCAGTACTTC. It encodes CRGDSSTYEQYF.

In this sample, this clonotype turned up many times. The chain is built from TRBV7-2 and TRBJ2-5; D is ambiguous. The CDR3 length is 14 residues. Germline CDR1 is SGHTA and CDR2 is FQGNSA. The germline V and J ends were trimmed by 1 base and 5 bases, with 11 bases remaining between them. CDR3 amino acids: CASSLVSTGETQYF. DNA of the CDR3: TGTGCCAGCAGCTTAGTCAGTACTGGGGAGACCCAGTACTTC.

This sequence joins TRBV7-2 and TRBJ2-7, with 10 positions matching TRBD1. This CDR3 is 17 amino acids long. In germline, CDR1 is SGHTA, CDR2 FQGNSA. The ends lost 0 bases at V and 0 bases at J; junction bases unmatched: 5. For the CDR3, the DNA is TGTGCCAGCAGCTTAGCCGGACAGGGGGTCCACTCCTACGAGCAGTACTTC. Translated, it gives CASSLAGQGVHSYEQYF.

The rearrangement links TRBV4-2 to TRBJ2-7; a possible D gene is TRBD1 (6 bases). Germline V gene data show CDR1 as LGHNA and CDR2 as YNFKEQ. CDR3 length: 14 residues. V was pared by 4 bases and J by 2 bases, with 12 bases between. CDR3 nucleotides: TGTGCCAGCAGCCCAGGGGACGGGGCCTACGAGCAGTACTTC. Translating gives CASSPGDGAYEQYF.

The chain links TRBV11-1 to TRBJ2-1; D is uncertain. Trimming took 1 base from V and 0 from J, leaving 19 bases between them. The CDR3 is 19 residues long. Germline CDR1 reads SGHAT; CDR2 reads FQDESV (reference sequence). CDR3 sequence reads: CASSLGLAARSSSYNEQFF. The CDR3 DNA follows: TGTGCCAGCAGCTTAGGGTTGGCTGCCCGAAGTAGCTCCTACAATGAGCAGTTCTTC.

This clonotype was seen a few times. The V call is TRBV7-2, the J call TRBJ1-1; D is unresolved. CDR3 size: 14 residues. Germline CDR1 SGHTA, CDR2 FQGNSA. V lost 4 bases, J lost 1 base, and 10 bases lay in between. CDR3 residues: CASSSVYTNTEAFF. The CDR3 DNA reads TGTGCCAGCAGCTCAGTATACACGAACACTGAAGCTTTCTTT.

The V call is TRBV29-1, the J call TRBJ2-7; 8 bases are a match to TRBD1. Germline V CDR1 and CDR2: SQVTM, ANQGSEA. This CDR3 is built from 13 residues. J gave up 3 bases and V 0 bases, and 1 base lay outside the gene matches. The CDR3 loop reads CSVEDDRGYEQYF. CDR3 sequence (DNA): TGCAGCGTTGAAGATGACAGGGGCTACGAGCAGTACTTC.

This clonotype has just a few counts. J is TRBJ2-7 and V is TRBV7-2, with D unresolved. V shed 2 bases and J shed 0 bases, with 8 bases lying between them. The germline V gene encodes CDR1 SGHTA and CDR2 FQGNSA. The CDR3 contains 14 residues. CDR3 bases: TGTGCCAGCAGCTTATGGGGAAGCTCCTACGAGCAGTACTTC. It codes for CASSLWGSSYEQYF.

This clonotype was observed a few times. The chain couples TRBV5-1 to TRBJ2-2, with 10 bases matching TRBD2. The CDR3 totals 18 residues. Unmatched junction bases numbered 12, after V lost 1 base and J lost 6 bases. Germline V gene data show CDR1 as SGHRS and CDR2 as YFSETQ. The CDR3: CASSLTSGAVLRSGELFF. CDR3 DNA: TGCGCCAGCAGCTTGACTAGCGGGGCAGTCCTACGGTCCGGGGAGCTGTTTTTT.

This clonotype was seen ten or more times. The genes are TRBV15 and TRBJ1-5, with D uncertain. Per the germline V gene, CDR1 is LNHNV and CDR2 is YYDKDF (reference sequence). The V gene lost 0 bases and the J gene lost 7 bases, with 7 bases spanning the gap. This CDR3 contains 13 residues. CDR3 sequence reads: CATSRDIRQPQHF. The CDR3 DNA sequence: TGTGCCACCAGCAGAGATATTCGGCAGCCCCAGCATTTT.

This clonotype was found a few times. The chain combines TRBV28 with TRBJ1-5; D is unclear. Germline V CDR1 and CDR2: MDHEN, SYDVKM. This CDR3 is 18 amino acids long. The V end lost 5 bases, the J end lost 0 bases, and 20 bases lay between the germline ends. The CDR3 reads CASSPSPARADSNQPQHF. CDR3 in DNA: TGTGCCAGCAGTCCCTCCCCTGCTCGGGCGGATAGCAATCAGCCCCAGCATTTT.

The rearrangement links TRBV6-2 or TRBV6-3 to TRBJ2-1; maybe TRBD2 (6 bases). V shed 7 bases and J shed 7 bases, with 14 bases lying between them. CDR3 length: 13 amino acids. Germline-derived CDR1 and CDR2 are MNHEY and SVGEGT. The CDR3, as DNA: TGTGCCAGCACCCGGACTATTACGAATGAGCAGTTCTTC. Translating gives CASTRTITNEQFF.

The chain employs TRBV10-3 and TRBJ1-5, with D possibly matching TRBD1 (6 bases). V lost 5 bases and J lost 2, with 7 bases in between. Germline V gene data show CDR1 as ENHRY and CDR2 as SYGVKD. The CDR3 runs to 13 residues. The CDR3 region is CAISRTGNQPQHF. The CDR3, as DNA: TGTGCCATCAGTCGGACAGGCAATCAGCCCCAGCATTTT.

The chain is built from TRBV4-3 and TRBJ2-7, with D perhaps TRBD1 or TRBD2 (5 bases each). The ends were cut back, 0 bases at V and 5 bases at J, with 14 bases in the middle. Germline CDR1 and CDR2: LGHNA and YSLEER. There are 15 residues in the CDR3. The CDR3 spells CASSQEAGRVHEQYF. The CDR3 DNA reads TGCGCCAGCAGCCAAGAAGCAGGGCGGGTCCACGAGCAGTACTTC.

The DNA for the CDR3 is TGTGCCAGCTCGCCGACAGGGCCCACAGATACGCAGTATTTT. This sequence encodes CASSPTGPTDTQYF. This sequence joins TRBV18 and TRBJ2-3, with 7 bases matching TRBD1. Trimming at V came to 6 bases and at J to 2 bases, leaving 5 bases not matched to a gene. CDR1 KGHSH and CDR2 LQKENI come from the germline V gene. The CDR3 sequence is 14 residues long.

J is TRBJ2-1 and V is TRBV4-2, with 10 bases that match TRBD2. This CDR3 region has 22 residues. Germline V gives CDR1 LGHNA, CDR2 YNFKEQ. V lost 4 bases and J lost 5; bases outside the gene matches: 26. This chain's CDR3 is CASSPRPRLTSAGTSDHNEQFF. CDR3 in DNA: TGTGCCAGCAGCCCCCGGCCCCGACTCACCTCAGCCGGGACTAGCGATCACAATGAGCAGTTCTTC.

The chain joins TRBV7-9 to TRBJ1-1, with D tentatively TRBD1 (5 bases). The CDR3 has 13 residues. V shed 7 bases and J shed 2 bases, with 11 bases lying between them. Per the germline V gene, CDR1 is SEHNR and CDR2 is FQNEAQ (reference sequence). The CDR3: CASILGPNTEAFF. The DNA of the CDR3 is TGTGCCAGCATATTGGGACCTAACACTGAAGCTTTCTTT. Together with reference TRBV7-9 and TRBJ1-1, the CDR3 gives the full variable domain: DTGVSQNPRHKITKRGQNVTFRCDPISEHNRLYWYRQTLGQGPEFLTYFQNEAQLEKSRLLSDRFSAERPKGSFSTLEIQRTEQGDSAMYLCASILGPNTEAFFGQGTRLTVV.

The gene calls are TRBV11-2 and TRBJ2-2; 10 bases align to TRBD2. Germline CDR1 reads SGHAT; CDR2 reads FQNNGV. J lost 1 base, V lost 3 bases, and 8 bases had no gene match. This CDR3 spans 18 amino acids. This CDR3 reads CASSLLPGLAENTGELFF. The CDR3 DNA reads as TGTGCCAGCAGCTTGCTCCCCGGACTAGCGGAGAACACCGGGGAGCTGTTTTTT.

This clonotype was found a few times. The J gene is TRBJ2-3, the V gene TRBV2; D uncertain. The V gene's germline CDR1 is SNHLY and CDR2 FYNNEI. Trimming left V 1 base short and J 2 bases short, with 16 bases between. CDR3 length: 17 amino acids. The CDR3 loop is CASSEGLGVRNTDTQYF. Here the CDR3 DNA reads TGTGCCAGCAGTGAAGGTCTAGGCGTAAGAAACACAGATACGCAGTATTTT.